This paragraph covers one T cell receptor beta chain sequence. Its antigen is not known. The data belong to a study of OX40 agonist ivuxolimab in advanced cancers. Study-wide context: Patients undergoing dose escalation presented with hepatocellular carcinoma, melanoma, renal cell or head and neck cancer.

The CDR3 spans 15 residues. Germline CDR1 SEHNR, CDR2 FQNEAQ (reference sequence). V shed 11 bases, J shed 2 bases, and the junction held 8 bases outside the gene matches. Assay used: immunoSEQ multiplex PCR; TCRdb lists only in-frame clones, some missing. The table records about 98,000 clones, 85% to 95% of them present only once. General observations from the study: Expanded clones were, on average, more numerous in CD8+ T cells than in CD4+.

This TCR derives from an adult with an advanced solid tumor such as melanoma, head and neck, liver or kidney cancer. Sequencing was performed on CD4+ or CD8+ T cells sorted from blood, taken in a trial of the OX40 agonist ivuxolimab. V gene TRBV7-9 combines with J gene TRBJ2-1, with 11 nucleotides matching TRBD2. The CDR3 DNA is TGTGCCGGGGGGACTAGCGGCCCAACCTACAATGAGCAGTTCTTC. Amino acid sequence: CAGGTSGPTYNEQFF.